Shown below are 14 T cell receptor beta chains from a single sample sequenced in a study of blood T cell repertoires in COVID-19. Some clones are missing from TCRdb's copy, which holds only in-frame ones; the method was immunoSEQ multiplex PCR. The table includes hundreds of thousands of clones, 75% to 95% detected once. Sequenced sample: PBMCs or T cells enriched from blood (not recorded which). These receptors were taken from a woman aged 18 to 35 who had recovered from COVID-19.

V and J are TRBV15 and TRBJ1-5; TRBD1 is a possible D gene (6 bases). CDR1 and CDR2 from the germline V gene are LNHNV and YYDKDF (reference sequence). This CDR3 has 16 residues. V was shortened by 0 bases and J by 7 bases, with 16 bases between the two germline ends. CDR3 bases: TGTGCCACCAGCAGAGATCGCGGGGGGGCTCAACAGCCCCAGCATTTT. Translating it yields CATSRDRGGAQQPQHF.

The J gene is TRBJ1-2, the V gene TRBV4-2, with 8 bases matching TRBD1. The V gene's germline CDR1 is LGHNA and CDR2 YNFKEQ. The V gene end was trimmed by 1 base and the J gene end by 8 bases; junction bases not matched to a gene: 9. The CDR3 is 15 amino acids. CDR3 nucleotides: TGTGCCAGCAGCCAAGGCCTATCGACAGGGGACGGCTACACCTTC. Translated: CASSQGLSTGDGYTF.

This clone has only a few counts. The chain has TRBV5-6 and TRBJ1-5; weak D call: TRBD1 (6 bases). Trimming stripped 0 bases from V and 2 bases from J, with 12 bases between. Germline loops: CDR1 SGHDT, CDR2 YYEEEE. The CDR3 has 16 amino acids. DNA of the CDR3: TGTGCCAGCAGCTTGGCACAGGGTTCGCGCAATCAGCCCCAGCATTTT. It specifies CASSLAQGSRNQPQHF.

This chain uses TRBV29-1 with TRBJ2-1; 9 positions agree with TRBD2. V gave up 3 bases and J gave up 4 bases; unmatched junction bases: 7. There are 15 residues in the CDR3. Germline V CDR1 and CDR2: SQVTM, ANQGSEA. CDR3 nucleotide sequence: TGCAGCGTTGATTCGTCTAGCGGGAAATACAATGAGCAGTTCTTC. Protein: CSVDSSSGKYNEQFF.

This clone was seen once. This sequence joins TRBV4-1 and TRBJ2-7; 7 nucleotides match TRBD2. The CDR3 runs to 17 residues. CDR1 is MGHRA and CDR2 is YSYEKL in the germline V gene. Trimming cost V 3 bases and J 0 bases; bases outside gene matches: 11. CDR3 DNA sequence: TGCGCCAGCAGCCATAAGGGTTCAGCGGGATACTCCTACGAGCAGTACTTC. It encodes CASSHKGSAGYSYEQYF.

V usage is TRBV28 and J usage is TRBJ1-3; 10 positions match TRBD1. From germline, CDR1 is MDHEN and CDR2 SYDVKM. The CDR3 runs to 21 residues. J lost 0 bases, V lost 4 bases, and 18 bases had no gene match. CDR3 DNA sequence: TGTGCCAGCAGTTCCCGGGATATCAGGACAGGGGGGTTTTCCTCTGGAAACACCATATATTTT. It translates to CASSSRDIRTGGFSSGNTIYF.

This chain links TRBV9 with TRBJ2-7; TRBD1 matches at 8 bases. V trimming: 0 bases; J trimming: 6 bases; junction bases outside the gene matches: 5. The CDR3 runs 14 residues. Germline CDR1 reads SGDLS; CDR2 reads YYNGEE. Here the CDR3 reads CASSVGGTGPEQYF. CDR3 sequence (DNA): TGTGCCAGCAGCGTAGGAGGGACAGGTCCCGAGCAGTACTTC.

The chain couples TRBV2 to TRBJ1-1; tentative D call: TRBD1 (5 bases). The CDR3 covers 13 residues. CDR1 is SNHLY and CDR2 is FYNNEI in the germline V gene. V lost 3 bases and J 1 base, leaving 6 bases between the germline ends. CDR3: CASSDDRNTEAFF. In DNA form, the CDR3 reads TGTGCCAGCAGTGATGACAGGAACACTGAAGCTTTCTTT. Combining the CDR3 with reference TRBV2 and TRBJ1-1 gives the whole variable domain EPEVTQTPSHQVTQMGQEVILRCVPISNHLYFYWYRQILGQKVEFLVSFYNNEISEKSEIFDDQFSVERPDGSNFTLKIRSTKLEDSAMYFCASSDDRNTEAFFGQGTRLTVV.

This chain's CDR3 is CASSVGTSGSDEQFF. DNA for the CDR3: TGTGCCAGCAGCGTAGGGACTAGCGGGAGTGATGAGCAGTTCTTC. J is TRBJ2-1 and V is TRBV9; 13 positions match TRBD2. V lost 0 bases to trimming and J lost 8 bases; unmatched junction nucleotides: 2. The CDR3 length is 15 residues. Germline V gives CDR1 SGDLS, CDR2 YYNGEE.

The chain is built from TRBV4-1 and TRBJ2-5; TRBD2 aligns across 8 bases. The length of the CDR3 is 16 residues. The junction had 7 bases not matched to a gene; V was cut back by 4 bases and J by 0 bases. The germline CDR1 and CDR2 sequences are MGHRA and YSYEKL. CDR3 protein: CASSRTGLEDQETQYF. The CDR3 DNA follows: TGCGCCAGCAGCCGAACGGGACTAGAGGACCAAGAGACCCAGTACTTC.

The CDR3 loop is CASSLSGTIYGYTF. The DNA for the CDR3 is TGTGCCAGCAGCCTCTCCGGGACAATCTATGGCTACACCTTC. This chain connects TRBV5-6 to TRBJ1-2, with D maybe TRBD1 (6 bases). The germline V gene has CDR1 SGHDT and CDR2 YYEEEE. The length of the CDR3 is 14 residues. V lost 4 bases and J 4 bases, leaving 14 bases between the germline ends.

This clone was seen once. The chain is built from TRBV10-3 and TRBJ1-3; 8 nucleotides line up with TRBD1. This CDR3 region has 15 residues. Germline V gene data show CDR1 as ENHRY and CDR2 as SYGVKD. Trimming at V came to 7 bases and at J to 3 bases, leaving 8 bases not matched to a gene. The CDR3 DNA follows: TGTGCCATCACCCGGGACAGGAAGGGTGGAAACACCATATATTTT. This encodes CAITRDRKGGNTIYF.

This sequence joins TRBV9 and TRBJ1-4, with TRBD1 identical over 11 bases. The CDR3 contains 17 residues. Trimming took 7 bases from V and 3 from J; bases not matched to a gene: 11. Per the germline V gene, CDR1 is SGDLS and CDR2 is YYNGEE. The CDR3 here is CASSASRTGGSNEKLFF. CDR3 sequence (DNA): TGTGCCAGCTCCGCGAGTAGGACAGGGGGCTCTAATGAAAAACTGTTTTTT.

The rearrangement uses TRBV18 and TRBJ1-1; maybe TRBD1 (6 bases). The germline CDR1 and CDR2 sequences are KGHSH and LQKENI. Trimming pared 3 bases from V and 3 bases from J, leaving 14 bases between. The CDR3 totals 15 residues. The CDR3 DNA follows: TGTGCCAGCTCACCCTTCAGGACAGACGACACTGAAGCTTTCTTT. Translation: CASSPFRTDDTEAFF.